This T cell receptor (beta chain) was recovered during a study of identical twins. The study's findings and limits: For zero-insertion analyses, partial confounding could come from invariant MAIT and iNKT cells. Conclusions came from cross-sectional statistical analysis, not from following the same donors. Insertions ran lower in abundant cord blood beta clonotypes, though not in memory repertoires.

Addition of a universal primer site occurred through template switching, and cDNA carried unique molecular identifiers. TCRdb reprocessed the 5' RACE reads via MiXCR and lists one record per CDR3 protein. The table has 1.5 million to 2 million distinct CDR3 sequences, under 35% seen once. A note on this clonotype: Its specificity is not known.

CDR3 length: 14 amino acids. The germline V gene encodes CDR1 MNHEY and CDR2 SVGAGI. V was shortened by 2 bases and J by 13 bases, with 18 bases between the two germline ends. The sequence was obtained from a newborn girl in good health. The sequenced material came from cord blood. V gene TRBV6-5 combines with J gene TRBJ2-1; a weak D match, TRBD2 (6 bases). CDR3 region: CASSYGTLKETQFF. In DNA, the CDR3 is TGTGCCAGCAGTTACGGGACTCTTAAAGAGACCCAGTTCTTC.